A single sample is the source of the 18 T cell receptor beta chains below, sequenced in a study of prognosis after radiotherapy for stage I lung cancer. Amplicons of TCR beta CDR3 were generated from genomic DNA by two-round multiplex PCR. Used in first-round PCR were primers specific to each TRBV and TRBJ gene. TCRdb recomputed calls from the multiplex PCR reads with MiXCR, one row per CDR3 protein. Of roughly 13,000 distinct CDR3 sequences in the sample, roughly 49% were seen once. Material: PBMCs, obtained before or after stereotactic body radiation therapy (not recorded which). Receptors originate from a donor of 50 years or more with non-small cell lung cancer.

Many counts were recorded for this clonotype. The J gene is TRBJ2-6, the V gene TRBV19, with D perhaps TRBD1 (6 bases). The V end was cut by 7 bases, the J end by 4 bases, with 14 bases between. The CDR3 consists of 15 residues. The V gene's germline CDR1 is LNHDA and CDR2 SQIVND (reference sequence). In DNA, the CDR3 is TGTGCCAGTACCAACAGGGCCGGAGGGGCCAACGTCCTGACTTTC. It translates to CASTNRAGGANVLTF.

The chain uses TRBV7-9 and TRBJ1-2; D remains ambiguous. The V end was cut by 8 bases, the J end by 3 bases, with 10 bases between. This CDR3 comprises 12 residues. Germline V gene sequence: CDR1 SEHNR, CDR2 FQNEAQ (reference sequence). The CDR3 bases are TGTGCCAGCGGCAGCCCGTACTATGGCTACACCTTC. Translated, it gives CASGSPYYGYTF. The variable domain in full, with the rest retrieved from reference TRBV7-9 and TRBJ1-2, is DTGVSQNPRHKITKRGQNVTFRCDPISEHNRLYWYRQTLGQGPEFLTYFQNEAQLEKSRLLSDRFSAERPKGSFSTLEIQRTEQGDSAMYLCASGSPYYGYTFGSGTRLTVV.

This sequence joins TRBV28 and TRBJ2-7; TRBD1 might be the D (6 bases). Germline loops: CDR1 MDHEN, CDR2 SYDVKM. Trimming took off 6 bases at V and 5 bases at J, with 29 bases between the two ends. This CDR3 contains 18 residues. The CDR3 DNA reads as TGTGCCAGCAGGGCCCAAAGTGGGGGCGAGGGGCGAAGGGACGAGCAGTACTTC. Its protein is CASRAQSGGEGRRDEQYF. The variable domain in full, completed from reference TRBV28 and TRBJ2-7, reads DVKVTQSSRYLVKRTGEKVFLECVQDMDHENMFWYRQDPGLGLRLIYFSYDVKMKEKGDIPEGYSVSREKKERFSLILESASTNQTSMYLCASRAQSGGEGRRDEQYFGPGTRLTVT.

This clonotype has only one observation. The genes are TRBV7-2 and TRBJ2-2, with D uncertain. Trimming pared 4 bases from V and 6 bases from J, leaving 9 bases between. From germline, CDR1 is SGHTA and CDR2 FQGNSA. This CDR3 is built from 13 residues. The CDR3 sequence: CASSSQRSGELFF. DNA of the CDR3: TGTGCCAGCAGCTCCCAGAGGTCCGGGGAGCTGTTTTTT.

The sample holds a few counts of this clonotype. A much larger clone sits a single nucleotide away, making a read error possible. The rearrangement links TRBV10-3 to TRBJ2-1; perhaps TRBD2 as D (5 bases). The CDR3 contains 12 residues. CDR1 is ENHRY, CDR2 SYGVKD, per germline. Trimming stripped 6 bases from V and 7 bases from J, with 10 bases between. Here the CDR3 reads CAIRGSNNEQFF. As DNA, the CDR3 is TGTGCCATCAGGGGGAGTAATAATGAGCAGTTCTTC.

About this clonotype: One end of the junction varies from germline; a read error may be responsible. The chain links TRBV28 to TRBJ2-7; TRBD1 might be the D (6 bases). The CDR3 has 18 amino acids. Per germline, CDR1 MDHEN and CDR2 SYDVKM. CDR3 region: CANSTPWTANLHSYEQYF. The DNA of the CDR3 is TGTGCCAACAGTACACCTTGGACAGCCAACCTTCACAGCTACGAGCAGTACTTC. Full variable domain (outside the CDR3, taken from reference TRBV28 and TRBJ2-7): DVKVTQSSRYLVKRTGEKVFLECVQDMDHENMFWYRQDPGLGLRLIYFSYDVKMKEKGDIPEGYSVSREKKERFSLILESASTNQTSMYLCANSTPWTANLHSYEQYFGPGTRLTVT.

The chain links TRBV2 to TRBJ2-1; 9 bases are a match to TRBD1. Germline loops: CDR1 SNHLY, CDR2 FYNNEI. V lost 2 bases to trimming and J lost 7 bases; unmatched junction nucleotides: 6. The CDR3 spans 15 residues. CDR3 protein: CASSEPGQGSNEQFF. In DNA, the CDR3 is TGTGCCAGCAGTGAACCCGGACAGGGGTCGAATGAGCAGTTCTTC.

The V gene is TRBV12-3 or TRBV12-4, the J gene TRBJ2-3, with D uncertain. The V end was cut by 4 bases, the J end by 4 bases, with 9 bases between. This CDR3 region has 13 residues. CDR3 sequence: CASSSRQADTQYF. CDR3 nucleotide sequence: TGTGCCAGCAGTTCGAGGCAGGCAGATACGCAGTATTTT.

CDR3 protein: CASSLLGRDVNTIYF. The CDR3 DNA reads as TGTGCCAGCAGCTTATTAGGGAGGGATGTAAACACCATATATTTT. The chain uses TRBV11-2 and TRBJ1-3, with unresolved D. CDR3 length equals 15 residues. The V end was cut by 2 bases, the J end by 6 bases, with 14 bases between. The germline V gene encodes CDR1 SGHAT and CDR2 FQNNGV. The full variable domain, in which reference TRBV11-2 and TRBJ1-3 provide the parts outside the CDR3, is EAGVAQSPRYKIIEKRQSVAFWCNPISGHATLYWYQQILGQGPKLLIQFQNNGVVDDSQLPKDRFSAERLKGVDSTLKIQPAKLEDSAVYLCASSLLGRDVNTIYFGEGSWLTVV.

This clonotype is labeled medium-sized. V is TRBV11-2 and J is TRBJ1-5; D unresolved. Germline assignment: CDR1 SGHAT and CDR2 FQNNGV. The CDR3 spans 14 residues. V was cut by 2 bases and J by 7 bases, with 12 bases left in between. CDR3 DNA sequence: TGTGCCAGCAGCTTAACCCAGGATGGCCAGCCCCAGCATTTT. Residues: CASSLTQDGQPQHF.

The genes are TRBV20-1 and TRBJ2-7; TRBD2 aligns across 11 bases. From germline, CDR1 is DFQATT and CDR2 SNEGSKA (reference sequence). J was trimmed by 0 bases and V by 6 bases; bases with no gene match: 10. There are 16 residues in the CDR3. As DNA, the CDR3 is TGCAGTGCCCCTTGGACTAGCGGGCCCCTCTCCTACGAGCAGTACTTC. This gives the protein CSAPWTSGPLSYEQYF.

The rearrangement uses TRBV28 and TRBJ1-1; D call uncertain. The CDR3 is 18 amino acids. Germline CDR1 is MDHEN and CDR2 is SYDVKM. Trimming left V 1 base short and J 3 bases short, with 21 bases between. The CDR3 bases are TGTGCCAGCAGTTTATTAGGTCTTCAGGCGAACTTTTACACTGAAGCTTTCTTT. Encoded protein: CASSLLGLQANFYTEAFF.

In this sample, this clonotype turned up many times. Since a much larger clone is just one base distant, this may be a read error. The chain links TRBV28 to TRBJ1-3, with D unresolved. The CDR3 runs to 13 residues. Germline V gene data show CDR1 as MDHEN and CDR2 as SYDVKM. With 7 bases removed from V and 2 bases from J, the gap between germline ends came to 9 bases. The CDR3 reads CASIFGAGNTIYF. CDR3 nucleotides: TGTGCCAGCATCTTCGGAGCTGGAAACACCATATATTTT.

At least ten counts were recorded for this clonotype. The chain carries TRBV5-8 and TRBJ1-6, with TRBD1 matching 9 bases. Looked up from germline, CDR1 is SGHTS and CDR2 is YDEGEE. The CDR3 consists of 17 residues. The V segment lost 4 bases and the J segment 5 bases; nucleotides outside the gene matches: 10. CDR3 bases: TGTGCCAGCAGCGCCGACAGGGGGACCTACCATAATTCACCCCTCCACTTT. Protein product: CASSADRGTYHNSPLHF. Complete variable domain (other parts from reference TRBV5-8 and TRBJ1-6): EAGVTQSPTHLIKTRGQQATLRCSPISGHTSVYWYQQALGLGLQFLLWYDEGEERNRGNFPPRFSGRQFPNYSSELNVNALELEDSALYLCASSADRGTYHNSPLHFGNGTRLTVT.

In regard to this clonotype: Mismatch with germline at one junction end may stem from a read error. The CDR3 region is CAISEGARGGQPQHF. The CDR3, as DNA: TGTGCCATCAGTGAAGGGGCAAGGGGCGGTCAGCCCCAGCATTTT. This chain links TRBV6-2 or TRBV6-3 with TRBJ1-5, with D tentatively TRBD1 (5 bases). This CDR3 comprises 15 residues. In germline, CDR1 is MNHEY, CDR2 SVGEGT.

The J gene is TRBJ1-5, the V gene TRBV28, with D unclear. The CDR3 contains 15 residues. V lost 4 bases and J lost 11, with 21 bases in between. The germline CDR1 and CDR2 sequences are MDHEN and SYDVKM. The CDR3 bases are TGTGCCAGCAGTTACTCGTCGGAGCGAGAGGAGACCCAGCATTTT. Its translation: CASSYSSEREETQHF.

In its sample, this clonotype ranks as medium-sized. This chain joins TRBV20-1 and TRBJ2-3; 9 bases line up with TRBD2. The CDR3 covers 16 residues. With 3 bases clipped from V and 0 bases from J, the junction kept 7 bases outside the gene matches. Germline V gives CDR1 DFQATT, CDR2 SNEGSKA (reference sequence). This CDR3 reads CSARSSGGVSTDTQYF. DNA of the CDR3: TGCAGTGCTAGGAGTAGCGGGGGAGTTAGCACAGATACGCAGTATTTT.

Notes on this clonotype: No conserved phenylalanine or tryptophan ends this CDR3, so it is likely a read error. This rearrangement joins TRBV7-2 to TRBJ1-6; tentatively, D is TRBD1 (5 bases). The germline gives CDR1 SGHTA, CDR2 FQGNSA. The CDR3 loop spans 13 amino acids. CDR3: CASSLSGYSPLHL. The CDR3 DNA reads as TGTGCCAGCAGCTTATCAGGGTATTCACCTCTCCACCTT.